This T cell receptor beta chain stems from a study of shared clonotypes between healthy human individuals. TCRdb's table, derived via immunoSEQ multiplex PCR, lists solely in-frame clones and lacks some. Of millions of clones listed, less than 95% are singletons. The naive CD8 subset, CD45RO-negative cells positively selected for CCR7, excluded terminally differentiated effector memory CD45RA+ cells. The sample comprised naive CD8+ T cells sorted from blood. The source of this sequence is a man aged 18 to 35 in good health.

The CDR3 region has the DNA TGTGCCAGCAGCTGGGAAGGGACTCAAGAGACCCAGTACTTC. This codes for CASSWEGTQETQYF. The chain links TRBV5-4 to TRBJ2-5; TRBD2 is a possible D gene (6 bases). CDR3 length: 14 residues. CDR1 and CDR2 (germline): SGHNT, YYREEE (reference sequence). V dropped 3 bases and J dropped 2 bases, with 11 bases sitting between them.